The text below deals with one T cell receptor (beta chain). Its antigen is unknown. The CDR3 loop spans 17 amino acids. Germline V gene data show CDR1 as SGHRS and CDR2 as YFSETQ. The ends lost 4 bases at V and 0 bases at J; junction bases unmatched: 10. This entry belongs to a study of T cell responses to AZD1222 COVID-19 vaccine. Study conclusions and caveats: Repertoires in all cases were sampled only once the peak T cell response had passed. Compared with day 0, the breadth and depth of the Spike-specific TCR repertoire rose significantly after two doses of AZD1222. Baseline serostatus was positive in only a handful of AZD1222 recipients. Reportedly, close to half of spike-specific TCRs are directed against unmutated variant regions.

Repertoires were generated with immunoSEQ multiplex PCR, while TCRdb's copy carries only in-frame clones and drops some. This table has 75,000 to 100,000 clones, around 89% appearing once. This chain uses TRBV5-1 with TRBJ1-1; TRBD1 matches 9 bases. The receptor comes from an adult in good health. The starting material was peripheral blood, obtained on day 0 of AZD1222 vaccination. The CDR3 nucleotides read TGCGCCAGCAGCCAATGGACAGGGGCGATAATGAACACTGAAGCTTTCTTT. It specifies CASSQWTGAIMNTEAFF.